These T cell receptor beta chains were read from a single sample in a study of OX40 agonist ivuxolimab in advanced cancers. The repertoire was sequenced with immunoSEQ multiplex PCR; TCRdb's copy has only in-frame clones and lacks some. The data show about 80,000 clones, with more than 75% seen just once and 0.2% to 0.3% held by the top ten. The sample here was CD4+ or CD8+ T cells sorted from blood, taken in a trial of the OX40 agonist ivuxolimab. Receptors were obtained from an adult with an advanced solid tumor such as melanoma, head and neck, liver or kidney cancer. The CDR3 runs from the conserved cysteine through the conserved F or W. A D gene is named only where the DNA matches it firmly. The listing skips clone size in some rows; elsewhere it reads once, few, many or a size class.

>TRBV2|-|-|TRBJ2-3
CASSDFGLPTDTQYF
TGTGCCAGCAGTGATTTCGGGCTGCCAACAGATACGCAGTATTTT
>TRBV28|-|-|TRBJ1-2
CASSLGSGSGYGYTF
TGTGCCAGCAGTTTGGGGTCAGGGTCGGGCTATGGCTACACCTTC
>TRBV5-4|TRBD2|-|TRBJ2-2
CASSSRLAGGTGELFF
TGTGCCAGCAGCTCCCGACTAGCGGGCGGGACCGGGGAGCTGTTTTTT
>TRBV18|-|-|TRBJ1-5
CASSPPGGVGNQPQHF
TGTGCCAGCTCACCACCTGGCGGGGTCGGTAATCAGCCCCAGCATTTT
>TRBV28|TRBD2|once|TRBJ2-3
CASSGWREGGTDTQYF
TGTGCCAGCAGTGGTTGGCGGGAGGGCGGCACAGATACGCAGTATTTT
>TRBV4-2|TRBD1|medium-sized|TRBJ1-4
CASSQVGTAEKLFF
TGTGCCAGCAGCCAAGTCGGGACAGCCGAAAAACTGTTTTTT
>TRBV6-5|TRBD1|-|TRBJ1-2
CASSPGTGNYGYTF
TGTGCCAGCAGCCCCGGGACAGGGAATTATGGCTACACCTTC
>TRBV4-1|-|-|TRBJ2-5
CASSQDGGKETQYF
TGCGCCAGCAGCCAAGACGGAGGGAAGGAGACCCAGTACTTC
>TRBV7-9|-|-|TRBJ1-4
CASSLGPAPGEKLFF
TGTGCCAGCAGCCTCGGACCCGCCCCGGGGGAAAAACTGTTTTTT
>TRBV18|TRBD1|-|TRBJ1-1
CASSPGQGSTEAFF
TGTGCCAGCTCACCTGGACAGGGAAGCACTGAAGCTTTCTTT
>TRBV5-1|-|-|TRBJ2-5
CASSFDRETQYF
TGCGCCAGCAGCTTTGACCGGGAGACCCAGTACTTC
>TRBV5-1|-|-|TRBJ2-7
CASSLAGPGYEQYF
TGCGCCAGCAGCTTGGCGGGCCCCGGCTACGAGCAGTACTTC
>TRBV29-1|-|once|TRBJ2-3
CSVRGLASTDTQYF
TGCAGCGTTAGGGGACTTGCTAGCACAGATACGCAGTATTTT
>TRBV7-2|-|-|TRBJ1-3
CASSLIFSGNTIYF
TGTGCCAGCAGCTTGATATTCTCTGGAAACACCATATATTTT
>TRBV2|TRBD2|-|TRBJ2-1
CARTPGTRANNEQFF
TGTGCCAGAACACCCGGGACTAGAGCCAACAATGAGCAGTTCTTC
>TRBV5-6|-|-|TRBJ1-1
CASSWFTGQNTEAFF
TGTGCCAGCAGTTGGTTTACAGGACAAAACACTGAAGCTTTCTTT
>TRBV29-1|TRBD2|-|TRBJ2-7
CSVRTSGSTEQYF
TGCAGCGTTAGGACTAGCGGGAGTACCGAGCAGTACTTC
>TRBV4-2|TRBD1|-|TRBJ1-2
CASSLYGTGTLYGYTF
TGTGCCAGCAGCCTTTACGGGACAGGAACCCTCTATGGCTACACCTTC
>TRBV7-9|TRBD1|-|TRBJ2-5
CASSRGQHYQETQYF
TGTGCCAGCAGCCGGGGACAGCATTACCAAGAGACCCAGTACTTC
>TRBV6-6|-|-|TRBJ1-4
CASSYGQNNEKLFF
TGTGCCAGCAGTTACGGACAGAACAATGAAAAACTGTTTTTT
>TRBV28|TRBD2|-|TRBJ2-3
CASSLAASGNTDTQYF
TGTGCCAGCAGTTTAGCTGCTAGCGGGAACACAGATACGCAGTATTTT
>TRBV5-1|-|-|TRBJ1-4
CASSSRRNEKLFF
TGCGCCAGCAGTTCACGACGGAATGAAAAACTGTTTTTT
>TRBV19|TRBD1|-|TRBJ2-1
CASRRGQGVHNEQFF
TGTGCCAGTAGAAGGGGGCAGGGTGTCCACAATGAGCAGTTCTTC
>TRBV5-1|-|-|TRBJ1-2
CASSLAHRGSYGYTF
TGCGCCAGCAGCTTGGCCCATAGGGGTTCCTATGGCTACACCTTC